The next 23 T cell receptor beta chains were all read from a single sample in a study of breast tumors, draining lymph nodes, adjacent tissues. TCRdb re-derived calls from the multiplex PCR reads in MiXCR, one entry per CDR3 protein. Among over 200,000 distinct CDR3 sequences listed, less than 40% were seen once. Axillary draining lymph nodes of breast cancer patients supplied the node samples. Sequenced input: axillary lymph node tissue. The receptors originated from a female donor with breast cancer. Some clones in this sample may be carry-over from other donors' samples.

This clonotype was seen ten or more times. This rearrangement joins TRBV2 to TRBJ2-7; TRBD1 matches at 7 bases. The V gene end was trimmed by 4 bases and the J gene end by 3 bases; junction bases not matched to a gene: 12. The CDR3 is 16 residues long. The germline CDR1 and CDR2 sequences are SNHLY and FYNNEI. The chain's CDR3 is CASSGRQGDWNYEQYF. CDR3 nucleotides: TGTGCCAGCAGTGGTAGGCAGGGGGATTGGAACTACGAGCAGTACTTC.

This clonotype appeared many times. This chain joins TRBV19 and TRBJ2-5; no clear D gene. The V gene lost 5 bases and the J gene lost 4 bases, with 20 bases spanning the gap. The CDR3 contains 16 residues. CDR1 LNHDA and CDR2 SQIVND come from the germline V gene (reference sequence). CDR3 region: CASSPSSQAGRETQYF. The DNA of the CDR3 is TGTGCCAGTAGTCCTTCCTCGCAGGCTGGTCGAGAGACCCAGTACTTC.

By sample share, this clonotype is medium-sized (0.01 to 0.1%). The CDR3 DNA reads TGTGCCACCAGTGATTTCGTCCGTGGGGAGCTGTTTTTT. Its translation: CATSDFVRGELFF. J is TRBJ2-2 and V is TRBV24-1; D is ambiguous. Germline V gene data show CDR1 as KGHDR and CDR2 as SFDVKD. Trimming cost V 1 base and J 8 bases, with 7 bases left between them. The length of the CDR3 is 13 residues.

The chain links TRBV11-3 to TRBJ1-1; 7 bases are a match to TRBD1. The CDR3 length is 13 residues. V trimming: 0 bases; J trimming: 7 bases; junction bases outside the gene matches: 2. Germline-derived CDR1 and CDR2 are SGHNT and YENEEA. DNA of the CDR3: TGTGCCAGCAGCTTAGATAACAGGGGTGAAGCTTTCTTT. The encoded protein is CASSLDNRGEAFF.

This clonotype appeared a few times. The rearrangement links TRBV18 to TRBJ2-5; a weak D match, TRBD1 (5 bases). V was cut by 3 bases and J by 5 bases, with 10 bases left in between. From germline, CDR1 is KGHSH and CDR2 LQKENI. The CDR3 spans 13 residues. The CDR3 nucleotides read TGTGCCAGCTCACCGGGGCTATTGGAGACCCAGTACTTC. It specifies CASSPGLLETQYF. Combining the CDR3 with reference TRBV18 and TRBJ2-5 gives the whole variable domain NAGVMQNPRHLVRRRGQEARLRCSPMKGHSHVYWYRQLPEEGLKFMVYLQKENIIDESGMPKERFSAEFPKEGPSILRIQQVVRGDSAAYFCASSPGLLETQYFGPGTRLLVL.

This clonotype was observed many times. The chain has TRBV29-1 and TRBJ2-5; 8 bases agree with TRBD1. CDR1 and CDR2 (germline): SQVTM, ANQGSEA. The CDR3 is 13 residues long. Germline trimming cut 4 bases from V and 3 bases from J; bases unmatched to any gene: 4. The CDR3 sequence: CSVGQGAEETQYF. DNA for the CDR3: TGCAGCGTTGGTCAGGGGGCGGAAGAGACCCAGTACTTC.

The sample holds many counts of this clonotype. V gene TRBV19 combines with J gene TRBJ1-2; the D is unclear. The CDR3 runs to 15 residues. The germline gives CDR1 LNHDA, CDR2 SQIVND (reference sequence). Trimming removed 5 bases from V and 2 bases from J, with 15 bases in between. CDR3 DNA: TGTGCCAGTAGTTCCCCGGGCGGTGCAAACTATGGCTACACCTTC. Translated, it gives CASSSPGGANYGYTF.

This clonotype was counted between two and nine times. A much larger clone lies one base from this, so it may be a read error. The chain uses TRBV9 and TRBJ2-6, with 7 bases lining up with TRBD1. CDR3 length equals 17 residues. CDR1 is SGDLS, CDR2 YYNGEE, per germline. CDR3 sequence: CASSVHTGATGATVLTF. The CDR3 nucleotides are TGTGCCAGCAGCGTCCACACAGGGGCCACTGGGGCCACCGTCCTGACTTTC.

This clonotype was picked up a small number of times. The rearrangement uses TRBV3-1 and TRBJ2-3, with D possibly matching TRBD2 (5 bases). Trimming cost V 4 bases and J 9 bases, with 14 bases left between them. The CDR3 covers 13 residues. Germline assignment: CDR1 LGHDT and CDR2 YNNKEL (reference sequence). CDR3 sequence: CASSLTRDGTQYF. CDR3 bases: TGTGCCAGCAGCCTGACGAGGGATGGCACGCAGTATTTT.

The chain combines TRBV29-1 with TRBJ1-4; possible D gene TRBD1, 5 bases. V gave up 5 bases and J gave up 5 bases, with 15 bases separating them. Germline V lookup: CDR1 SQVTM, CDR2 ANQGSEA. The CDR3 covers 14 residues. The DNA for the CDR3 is TGCAGCGTTCGGCTCGGGGCCTCAAATGAAAAACTGTTTTTT. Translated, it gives CSVRLGASNEKLFF. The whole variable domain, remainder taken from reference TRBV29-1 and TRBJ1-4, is SAVISQKPSRDICQRGTSLTIQCQVDSQVTMMFWYRQQPGQSLTLIATANQGSEATYESGFVIDKFPISRPNLTFSTLTVSNMSPEDSSIYLCSVRLGASNEKLFFGSGTQLSVL.

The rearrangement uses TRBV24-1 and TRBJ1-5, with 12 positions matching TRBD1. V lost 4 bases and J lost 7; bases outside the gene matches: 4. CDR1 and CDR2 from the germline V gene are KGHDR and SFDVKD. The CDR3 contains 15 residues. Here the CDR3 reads CATSDGTGGGQPQHF. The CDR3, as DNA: TGTGCCACCAGTGACGGGACAGGGGGCGGGCAGCCCCAGCATTTT.

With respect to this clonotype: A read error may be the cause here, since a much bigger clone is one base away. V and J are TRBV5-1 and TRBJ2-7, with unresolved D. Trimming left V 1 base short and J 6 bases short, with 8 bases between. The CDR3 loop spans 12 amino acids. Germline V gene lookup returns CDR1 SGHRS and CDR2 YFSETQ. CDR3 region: CASSLYGFEQYF. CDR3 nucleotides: TGCGCCAGCAGCTTGTACGGATTCGAGCAGTACTTC.

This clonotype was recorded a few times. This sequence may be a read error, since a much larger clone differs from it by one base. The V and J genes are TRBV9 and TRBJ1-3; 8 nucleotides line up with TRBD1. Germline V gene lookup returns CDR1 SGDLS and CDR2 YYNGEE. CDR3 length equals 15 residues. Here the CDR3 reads CASSAGTGSGNTTYF. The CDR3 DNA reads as TGTGCCAGCAGCGCAGGGACAGGATCTGGAAACACCACATATTTT.

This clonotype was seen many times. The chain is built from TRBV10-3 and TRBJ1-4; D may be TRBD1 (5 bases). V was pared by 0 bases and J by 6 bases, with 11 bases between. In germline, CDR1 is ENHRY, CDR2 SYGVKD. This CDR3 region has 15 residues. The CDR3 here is CAISESGVQDEKLFF. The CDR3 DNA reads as TGTGCCATCAGTGAGTCAGGGGTGCAGGATGAAAAACTGTTTTTT.

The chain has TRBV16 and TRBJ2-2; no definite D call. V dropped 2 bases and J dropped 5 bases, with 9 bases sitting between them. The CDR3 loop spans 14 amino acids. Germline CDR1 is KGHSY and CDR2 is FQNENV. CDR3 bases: TGTGCCAGCAGCCAACGGGCCAGAACCGGGGAGCTGTTTTTT. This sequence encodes CASSQRARTGELFF.

The CDR3 region is CASSRQVIAGYTF. The CDR3 nucleotides read TGTGCCAGCAGTCGACAGGTAATCGCTGGCTACACCTTC. V and J are TRBV5-4 and TRBJ1-2, with D tentatively TRBD1 (6 bases). Trimming took 5 bases from V and 7 from J, leaving 15 bases between them. This CDR3 comprises 13 residues. Germline V gives CDR1 SGHNT, CDR2 YYREEE (reference sequence).

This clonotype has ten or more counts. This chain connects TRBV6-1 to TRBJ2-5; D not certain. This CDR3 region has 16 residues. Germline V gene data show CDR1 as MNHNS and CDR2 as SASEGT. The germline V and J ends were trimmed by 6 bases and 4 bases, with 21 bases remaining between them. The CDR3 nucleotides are TGTGCCAGCAGCCCCGGGCATACACAAAGACGAGAGACCCAGTACTTC. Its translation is CASSPGHTQRRETQYF.

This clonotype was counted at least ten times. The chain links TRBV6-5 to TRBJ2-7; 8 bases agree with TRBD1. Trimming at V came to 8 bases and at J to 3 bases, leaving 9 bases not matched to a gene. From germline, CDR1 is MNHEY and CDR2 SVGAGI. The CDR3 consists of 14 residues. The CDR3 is CASGKDRVGYEQYF. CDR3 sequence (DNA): TGTGCCAGCGGAAAGGACAGGGTTGGCTACGAGCAGTACTTC.

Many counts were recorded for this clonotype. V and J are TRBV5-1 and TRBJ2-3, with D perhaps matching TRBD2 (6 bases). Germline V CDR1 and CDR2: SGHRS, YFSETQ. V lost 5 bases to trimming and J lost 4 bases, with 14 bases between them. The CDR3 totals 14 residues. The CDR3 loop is CASRQTSFPDTQYF. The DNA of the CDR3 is TGCGCCAGCAGACAGACTAGTTTCCCAGATACGCAGTATTTT.

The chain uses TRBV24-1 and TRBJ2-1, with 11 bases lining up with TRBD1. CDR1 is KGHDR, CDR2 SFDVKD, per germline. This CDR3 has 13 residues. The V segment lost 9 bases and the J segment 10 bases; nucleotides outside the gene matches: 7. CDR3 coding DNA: TGTGCCACCGGAGGACAGGGGGCTGAGGAGCAGTTCTTC. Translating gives CATGGQGAEEQFF.

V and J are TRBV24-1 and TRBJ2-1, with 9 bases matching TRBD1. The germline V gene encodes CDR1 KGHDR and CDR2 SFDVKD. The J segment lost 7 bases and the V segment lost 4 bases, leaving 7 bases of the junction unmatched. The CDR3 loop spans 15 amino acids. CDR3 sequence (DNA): TGTGCCACCAGTGACGCATCGGGACAGGGAAATGAGCAGTTCTTC. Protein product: CATSDASGQGNEQFF.

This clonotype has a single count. The CDR3 nucleotides are TGCAGCTTTAGCGGGGGATCCTACGAGCAGTACTTC. Encoded protein: CSFSGGSYEQYF. The chain employs TRBV29-1 and TRBJ2-7; 9 bases line up with TRBD2. The CDR3 contains 12 residues. The trim removed 8 bases at V and 1 base at J, leaving 3 bases unmatched. Germline V lookup: CDR1 SQVTM, CDR2 ANQGSEA.

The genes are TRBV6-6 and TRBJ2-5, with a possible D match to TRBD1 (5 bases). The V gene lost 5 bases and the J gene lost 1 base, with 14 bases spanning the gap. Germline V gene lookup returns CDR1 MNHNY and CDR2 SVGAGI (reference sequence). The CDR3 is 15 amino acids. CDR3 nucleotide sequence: TGTGCCAGCAGTCACGCCCAGGGAAGCCAAGAGACCCAGTACTTC. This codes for CASSHAQGSQETQYF.